Described below is a single T cell receptor beta chain sequence and its context. Any history of autoimmune disease or systemic immunosuppression disqualified patients. Here immunoSEQ multiplex PCR was the method, and the copy in TCRdb shows in-frame clones only, minus some. This repertoire shows approximately 35,000 clones, approximately 89% found once; its top ten account for approximately 40%. This record belongs to a study of OX40 agonist ivuxolimab in advanced cancers. Trimming cost V 0 bases and J 3 bases; bases outside gene matches: 10. This CDR3 contains 19 residues. This chain connects TRBV6-7 to TRBJ2-2, with 10 bases aligning to TRBD2. TRBV6-7 is sorted into the ORF group, with uncertain function. The sequence was collected from an adult with an advanced solid tumor such as melanoma, head and neck, liver or kidney cancer. Sequenced material: CD4+ or CD8+ T cells sorted from blood, taken in a trial of the OX40 agonist ivuxolimab. Written as DNA, the CDR3 is TGTGCCAGCAGTTACTCGAGCCCCACTAGCGGGGCCTACACCGGGGAGCTGTTTTTT. It codes for CASSYSSPTSGAYTGELFF.